The next 29 T cell receptor beta chains were all read from a single sample in a study of control samples from healthy donors and cancer patients. TCRdb keeps only in-frame clones here, not all; method: immunoSEQ multiplex PCR. The repertoire includes approximately 150,000 clones, about 90% of them detected once, and 1.5% to 2% sits in the top ten. Sequenced material: blood. These receptors were taken from a man aged 18 to 30 in good health.

CDR3 sequence (DNA): TGTGCCAGCAGCCAAGACTGGGGCTACAATGAGCAGTTCTTC. The encoded protein is CASSQDWGYNEQFF. The chain combines TRBV14 with TRBJ2-1; D remains unclear. CDR3 size: 14 residues. CDR1 is SGHDN, CDR2 FVKESK, per germline. Trimming took off 0 bases at V and 3 bases at J, with 6 bases between the two ends.

The rearrangement uses TRBV19 and TRBJ1-4, with 10 bases lining up with TRBD1. After removal of 7 bases from V and 0 bases from J, the junction contained 2 bases not matched to a gene. This CDR3 is built from 15 residues. Germline lookup yields CDR1 LNHDA and CDR2 SQIVND (reference sequence). CDR3 nucleotide sequence: TGTGCCAGTATCGGACAGGGGGCAACTAATGAAAAACTGTTTTTT. Amino acids: CASIGQGATNEKLFF. Together with reference TRBV19 and TRBJ1-4, the CDR3 gives the full variable domain: DGGITQSPKYLFRKEGQNVTLSCEQNLNHDAMYWYRQDPGQGLRLIYYSQIVNDFQKGDIAEGYSVSREKKESFPLTVTSAQKNPTAFYLCASIGQGATNEKLFFGSGTQLSVL.

A remark on this clone: Other DNA sequences from this sample encode an identical CDR3 as well. The chain has TRBV4-3 and TRBJ1-5; D is unresolved. CDR3 length equals 16 residues. V lost 0 bases to trimming and J lost 1 base, with 10 bases between them. Germline V gives CDR1 LGHNA, CDR2 YSLEER. CDR3 coding DNA: TGCGCCAGCAGCCAAGATCGTGGCGGGAGCAATCAGCCCCAGCATTTT. Residues: CASSQDRGGSNQPQHF.

V and J are TRBV6-2 or TRBV6-3 and TRBJ2-1, with TRBD1 as a possible D gene (5 bases). The CDR3 has 14 residues. The germline V gene encodes CDR1 MNHEY and CDR2 SVGEGT. Trimming shortened V by 5 bases and J by 5 bases, and 13 bases separated the two germline ends. The DNA for the CDR3 is TGTGCCAGCAGTCGAGGACACGATAACAATGAGCAGTTCTTC. Encoded protein: CASSRGHDNNEQFF.

The rearrangement joins TRBV2 to TRBJ2-7; possibly TRBD2 for D (6 bases). Germline values: CDR1 SNHLY, CDR2 FYNNEI. The V end lost 4 bases, the J end lost 4 bases, and 20 bases lay between the germline ends. The CDR3 extends over 16 amino acids. The CDR3 region has the DNA TGTGCCAGCAGTGGCCTCCTCCGGGACTCCGATTACGAGCAGTACTTC. Encoded protein: CASSGLLRDSDYEQYF. The full variable domain, completed using reference TRBV2 and TRBJ2-7, is EPEVTQTPSHQVTQMGQEVILRCVPISNHLYFYWYRQILGQKVEFLVSFYNNEISEKSEIFDDQFSVERPDGSNFTLKIRSTKLEDSAMYFCASSGLLRDSDYEQYFGPGTRLTVT.

This clone has just one count. The rearrangement uses TRBV6-2 or TRBV6-3 and TRBJ1-6, with 11 bases that match TRBD1. Germline V gene lookup returns CDR1 MNHEY and CDR2 SVGEGT. Trimming at V came to 5 bases and at J to 8 bases, leaving 14 bases not matched to a gene. The CDR3 extends over 18 amino acids. The CDR3 here is CASSNRTGGGDGDSPLHF. In DNA form, the CDR3 reads TGTGCCAGCAGTAACAGGACAGGGGGCGGAGATGGAGATTCACCCCTCCACTTT.

The chain carries TRBV9 and TRBJ1-1; D gene unclear. V lost 5 bases to trimming and J lost 1 base, with 9 bases between them. Germline CDR1 and CDR2: SGDLS and YYNGEE. The CDR3 extends over 13 amino acids. The CDR3 loop is CASSDKKNTEAFF. CDR3 coding DNA: TGTGCCAGCAGTGACAAGAAGAACACTGAAGCTTTCTTT.

This chain links TRBV2 with TRBJ2-7, with D tentatively TRBD1 (5 bases). The V gene's germline CDR1 is SNHLY and CDR2 FYNNEI. The CDR3 has 12 residues. Trimming pared 6 bases from V and 6 bases from J, leaving 12 bases between. The CDR3 nucleotides read TGTGCCAGCAGGAATATCGACAGCGAGCAGTACTTC. Amino acid sequence: CASRNIDSEQYF.

This chain uses TRBV6-5 with TRBJ1-1; TRBD1 is a possible D gene (5 bases). Germline CDR1 and CDR2: MNHEY and SVGAGI. V was trimmed by 6 bases and J by 1 base, leaving 12 bases between them. CDR3 size: 14 residues. CDR3 sequence: CASRKLGGNTEAFF. For the CDR3, the DNA is TGTGCCAGCAGGAAATTGGGGGGGAACACTGAAGCTTTCTTT.

J is TRBJ1-2 and V is TRBV27; D is unclear. The germline gives CDR1 MNHEY, CDR2 SMNVEV (reference sequence). With 6 bases removed from V and 6 bases from J, the gap between germline ends came to 23 bases. The CDR3 runs 16 residues. The DNA of the CDR3 is TGTGCCAGCAGGGATGGAGGCAGGCGGTCGATAAATGGCTACACCTTC. Its translation is CASRDGGRRSINGYTF.

This chain links TRBV3-1 (or the pseudogene TRBV3-2) with TRBJ2-2, with a tentative D call TRBD2 (6 bases). Trimming removed 2 bases from V and 6 bases from J, with 10 bases in between. This CDR3 region has 14 residues. Germline V gene sequence: CDR1 LGHDT, CDR2 YNNKEL (reference sequence). This chain's CDR3 is CASSQLTSAGELFF. The CDR3 bases are TGTGCCAGCAGCCAACTGACTAGTGCCGGGGAGCTGTTTTTT.

To note about this clone: Other DNA sequences from this sample encode an identical CDR3 as well. This chain links TRBV18 with TRBJ2-5, with 8 nucleotides matching TRBD2. The germline gives CDR1 KGHSH, CDR2 LQKENI. Losses at the gene ends were 3 bases for V and 5 bases for J; bases not matched to a gene: 5. The CDR3 totals 14 residues. The CDR3 coding sequence is TGTGCCAGCTCACCCAGCGGGGGTCAGGAGACCCAGTACTTC. Translating it yields CASSPSGGQETQYF.

This chain links TRBV10-1 with TRBJ2-1; maybe TRBD1 (6 bases). Germline CDR1 reads WNHNN; CDR2 reads SYGVQD (reference sequence). The CDR3 sequence is 16 residues long. Trimming took 0 bases from V and 0 from J, leaving 9 bases between them. CDR3 sequence: CASSESGHCSYNEQFF. CDR3 DNA sequence: TGCGCCAGCAGTGAGTCGGGACACTGCTCCTACAATGAGCAGTTCTTC.

DNA of the CDR3: TGTGCCAGCTCACCGGTACAGGGGGCGAATAGCGAAAAACTGTTTTTT. Protein sequence: CASSPVQGANSEKLFF. This chain links TRBV18 with TRBJ1-4; 9 bases are shared with TRBD1. CDR1 and CDR2 (germline): KGHSH, LQKENI. CDR3 length: 16 amino acids. J was trimmed by 8 bases and V by 3 bases; bases with no gene match: 10.

This clone was picked up one time. The chain couples TRBV11-2 to TRBJ2-7, with D hard to call. There are 14 residues in the CDR3. Germline V CDR1 and CDR2: SGHAT, FQNNGV. V gave up 4 bases and J gave up 1 base, with 11 bases separating them. This CDR3 is CASSSLYKSYEQYF. The CDR3 bases are TGTGCCAGCAGCTCCCTCTACAAGTCCTACGAGCAGTACTTC.

The V call is TRBV6-2 or TRBV6-3, the J call TRBJ1-5; unclear D gene. V lost 6 bases to trimming and J lost 10 bases, with 13 bases between them. CDR3 size: 12 residues. Germline V gene sequence: CDR1 MNHEY, CDR2 SVGEGT. CDR3 coding DNA: TGTGCCAGCAGCTATGACCTGAATCCCCAGCATTTT. It encodes CASSYDLNPQHF.

The chain is built from TRBV7-9 and TRBJ1-4, with D uncertain. Germline V CDR1 and CDR2: SEHNR, FQNEAQ (reference sequence). The CDR3 spans 16 residues. Trimming shortened V by 5 bases and J by 6 bases, and 19 bases separated the two germline ends. The CDR3 here is CASSPTVGKGDEKLFF. CDR3 bases: TGTGCCAGCAGCCCCACCGTAGGGAAGGGTGATGAAAAACTGTTTTTT. Using reference TRBV7-9 and TRBJ1-4 for the parts outside the CDR3, the full variable domain is DTGVSQNPRHKITKRGQNVTFRCDPISEHNRLYWYRQTLGQGPEFLTYFQNEAQLEKSRLLSDRFSAERPKGSFSTLEIQRTEQGDSAMYLCASSPTVGKGDEKLFFGSGTQLSVL.

The chain joins TRBV24-1 to TRBJ1-5, with D unclear. CDR1 is KGHDR, CDR2 SFDVKD, per germline. Trimming stripped 4 bases from V and 2 bases from J, with 14 bases between. The CDR3 has 16 amino acids. The CDR3 reads CATSESGPWGNQPQHF. CDR3 DNA sequence: TGTGCCACCAGTGAATCCGGCCCCTGGGGCAATCAGCCCCAGCATTTT.

V gene TRBV6-5 combines with J gene TRBJ2-5, with TRBD1 matching 7 bases. This CDR3 comprises 16 residues. The germline V gene has CDR1 MNHEY and CDR2 SVGAGI. Unmatched junction bases numbered 7, after V lost 0 bases and J lost 3 bases. CDR3 coding DNA: TGTGCCAGCAGTTACTCCGCAGGGGGTAGTAAAGAGACCCAGTACTTC. Its translation: CASSYSAGGSKETQYF.

Remarks on this clone: The limits of the CDR3 on the DNA are not certain, so only TCRdb's listed CDR3 is given. The genes are TRBV23-1 and TRBJ1-5. TRBV23-1 qualifies as an ORF whose function is uncertain. The CDR3 comprises 16 residues, both ends counted. The CDR3 here is CASSTSSPKADQPQHF.

This clone was seen just once. The chain joins TRBV5-8 to TRBJ1-2, with a possible D match to TRBD1 (5 bases). V lost 3 bases, J lost 0 bases, and 15 bases lay in between. The CDR3 loop spans 16 amino acids. From germline, CDR1 is SGHTS and CDR2 YDEGEE. CDR3 nucleotide sequence: TGTGCCAGCAGCTCGGGAACTGGGGGAGCTAACTATGGCTACACCTTC. Amino acids: CASSSGTGGANYGYTF.

This chain uses TRBV19 with TRBJ2-3; no definite D call. Deletions cut 7 bases from V and 0 bases from J, with 14 bases between. CDR3 length: 15 residues. Looked up from germline, CDR1 is LNHDA and CDR2 is SQIVND (reference sequence). The CDR3 coding sequence is TGTGCCAGTAAAAGTCGCAGGTCTAGCACAGATACGCAGTATTTT. Its translation is CASKSRRSSTDTQYF.

The chain is built from TRBV30 and TRBJ1-2; D may be TRBD1 (6 bases). This CDR3 region has 13 residues. V was shortened by 1 base and J by 3 bases, with 9 bases between the two germline ends. Germline V gene sequence: CDR1 GTSNPN, CDR2 SVGIG (reference sequence). The CDR3 DNA follows: TGTGCCTGGAGTGGGGGGGCCGACTATGGCTACACCTTC. Translated, it gives CAWSGGADYGYTF. Complete variable domain (other parts from reference TRBV30 and TRBJ1-2): SQTIHQWPATLVQPVGSPLSLECTVEGTSNPNLYWYRQAAGRGLQLLFYSVGIGQISSEVPQNLSASRPQDRQFILSSKKLLLSDSGFYLCAWSGGADYGYTFGSGTRLTVV.

This chain joins TRBV4-1 and TRBJ1-3, with D uncertain. Germline assignment: CDR1 MGHRA and CDR2 YSYEKL. Trimming pared 1 base from V and 11 bases from J, leaving 12 bases between. The CDR3 length is 13 residues. The CDR3: CASSQVRAPAIYF. The CDR3 region has the DNA TGCGCCAGCAGCCAAGTTAGGGCCCCCGCCATATATTTT.

This clone was seen just once. This chain links TRBV9 with TRBJ1-4, with 11 positions matching TRBD1. The CDR3 contains 17 residues. The germline V gene encodes CDR1 SGDLS and CDR2 YYNGEE. After removal of 0 bases from V and 4 bases from J, the junction contained 5 bases not matched to a gene. The CDR3 region has the DNA TGTGCCAGCAGCGTAGGGGACAGGGGGGAGATTAATGAAAAACTGTTTTTT. Amino acids: CASSVGDRGEINEKLFF.

The genes are TRBV3-1 (or the pseudogene TRBV3-2) and TRBJ2-2; no reliable D call. V lost 1 base to trimming and J lost 6 bases, with 9 bases between them. Germline assignment: CDR1 LGHDT and CDR2 YNNKEL (reference sequence). This CDR3 is 14 amino acids long. Here the CDR3 DNA reads TGTGCCAGCAGCCAAGGGCCCCTGTCCGGGGAGCTGTTTTTT. It codes for CASSQGPLSGELFF.

This rearrangement joins TRBV7-8 to TRBJ1-2; possible D gene TRBD1, 6 bases. V lost 1 base and J 8 bases, leaving 14 bases between the germline ends. Germline CDR1 SGHVS, CDR2 FQNEAQ. This CDR3 is 14 amino acids long. CDR3 coding DNA: TGTGCCAGCAGCTTAGACAGGGACCAGGGGGGCTACACCTTC. This sequence encodes CASSLDRDQGGYTF.

The J gene is TRBJ1-6, the V gene TRBV28; no clear D. The CDR3 covers 13 residues. CDR1 MDHEN and CDR2 SYDVKM come from the germline V gene. The V and J ends lost 11 bases and 4 bases respectively, with 12 bases between them. CDR3 protein: CASRPGYNSPLHF. CDR3 coding DNA: TGTGCCTCCCGACCGGGGTATAATTCACCCCTCCACTTT.

The chain is built from TRBV7-2 and TRBJ2-5; the D gene is possibly TRBD1 (5 bases). With 1 base removed from V and 3 bases from J, the gap between germline ends came to 9 bases. Germline CDR1 SGHTA, CDR2 FQGNSA. This CDR3 has 14 residues. The CDR3 loop reads CASSLGGPKETQYF. CDR3 DNA sequence: TGTGCCAGCAGCTTAGGGGGCCCGAAAGAGACCCAGTACTTC.